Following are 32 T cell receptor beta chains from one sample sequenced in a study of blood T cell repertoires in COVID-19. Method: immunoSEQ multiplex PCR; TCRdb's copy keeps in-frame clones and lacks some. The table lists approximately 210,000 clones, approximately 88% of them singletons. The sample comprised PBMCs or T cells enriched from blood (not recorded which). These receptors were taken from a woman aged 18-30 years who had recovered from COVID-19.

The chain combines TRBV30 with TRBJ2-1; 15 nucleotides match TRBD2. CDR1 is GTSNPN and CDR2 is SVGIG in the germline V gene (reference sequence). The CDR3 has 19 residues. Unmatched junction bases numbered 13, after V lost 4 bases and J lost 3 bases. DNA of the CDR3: TGTGCCTGGACTCTTTCCGGGACTAGCGGGGGGCGGTTCTACAATGAGCAGTTCTTC. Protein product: CAWTLSGTSGGRFYNEQFF.

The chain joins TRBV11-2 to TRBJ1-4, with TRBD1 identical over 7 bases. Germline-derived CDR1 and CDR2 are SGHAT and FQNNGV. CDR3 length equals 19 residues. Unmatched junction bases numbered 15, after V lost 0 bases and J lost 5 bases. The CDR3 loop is CASSLETTQIGGPNEKLFF. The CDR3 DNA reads TGTGCCAGCAGCTTAGAAACAACACAAATAGGGGGCCCCAATGAAAAACTGTTTTTT. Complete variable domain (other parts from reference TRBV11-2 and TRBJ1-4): EAGVAQSPRYKIIEKRQSVAFWCNPISGHATLYWYQQILGQGPKLLIQFQNNGVVDDSQLPKDRFSAERLKGVDSTLKIQPAKLEDSAVYLCASSLETTQIGGPNEKLFFGSGTQLSVL.

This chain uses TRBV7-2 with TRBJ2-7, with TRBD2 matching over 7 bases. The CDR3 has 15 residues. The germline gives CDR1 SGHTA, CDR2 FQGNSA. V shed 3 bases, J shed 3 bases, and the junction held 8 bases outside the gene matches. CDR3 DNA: TGTGCCAGCAGCTTCGGACTAGGCGGCCTCTACGAGCAGTACTTC. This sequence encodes CASSFGLGGLYEQYF. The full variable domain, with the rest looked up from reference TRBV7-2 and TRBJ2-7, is GAGVSQSPSNKVTEKGKDVELRCDPISGHTALYWYRQSLGQGLEFLIYFQGNSAPDKSGLPSDRFSAERTGGSVSTLTIQRTQQEDSAVYLCASSFGLGGLYEQYFGPGTRLTVT.

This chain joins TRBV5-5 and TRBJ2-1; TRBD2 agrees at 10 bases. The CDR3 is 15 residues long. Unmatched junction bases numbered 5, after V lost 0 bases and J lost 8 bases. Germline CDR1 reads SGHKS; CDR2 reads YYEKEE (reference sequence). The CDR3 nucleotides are TGTGCCAGCAGCTTGGAGGGACTAGCGCGAGATGAGCAGTTCTTC. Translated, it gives CASSLEGLARDEQFF.

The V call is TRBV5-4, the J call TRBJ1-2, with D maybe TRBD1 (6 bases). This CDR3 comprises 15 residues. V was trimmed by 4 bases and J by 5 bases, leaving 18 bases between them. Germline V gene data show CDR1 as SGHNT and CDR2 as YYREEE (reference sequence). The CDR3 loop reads CASSSGQFRGYGYTF. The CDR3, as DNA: TGTGCCAGCAGCAGCGGACAGTTCAGGGGTTATGGCTACACCTTC. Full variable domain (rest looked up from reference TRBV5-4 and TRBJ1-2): ETGVTQSPTHLIKTRGQQVTLRCSSQSGHNTVSWYQQALGQGPQFIFQYYREEENGRGNFPPRFSGLQFPNYSSELNVNALELDDSALYLCASSSGQFRGYGYTFGSGTRLTVV.

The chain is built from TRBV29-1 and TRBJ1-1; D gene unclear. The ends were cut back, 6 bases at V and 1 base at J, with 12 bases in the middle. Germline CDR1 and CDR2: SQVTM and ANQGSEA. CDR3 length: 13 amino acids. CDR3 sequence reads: CSVQTTKNTEAFF. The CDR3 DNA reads TGCAGCGTACAGACAACGAAGAACACTGAAGCTTTCTTT.

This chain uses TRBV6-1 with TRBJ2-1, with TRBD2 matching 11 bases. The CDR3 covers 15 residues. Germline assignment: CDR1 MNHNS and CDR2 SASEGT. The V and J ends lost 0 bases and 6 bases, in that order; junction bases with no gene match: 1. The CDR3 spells CASSEASGGGNEQFF. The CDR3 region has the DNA TGTGCCAGCAGTGAAGCTAGCGGGGGGGGCAATGAGCAGTTCTTC.

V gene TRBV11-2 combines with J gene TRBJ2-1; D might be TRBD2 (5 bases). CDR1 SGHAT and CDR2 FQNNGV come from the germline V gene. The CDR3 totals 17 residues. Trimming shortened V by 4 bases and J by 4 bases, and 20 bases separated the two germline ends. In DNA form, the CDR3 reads TGTGCCAGCAGCTCTATGACCCTAGCCAGCCCTTACAATGAGCAGTTCTTC. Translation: CASSSMTLASPYNEQFF. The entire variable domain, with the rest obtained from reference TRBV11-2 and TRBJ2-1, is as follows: EAGVAQSPRYKIIEKRQSVAFWCNPISGHATLYWYQQILGQGPKLLIQFQNNGVVDDSQLPKDRFSAERLKGVDSTLKIQPAKLEDSAVYLCASSSMTLASPYNEQFFGPGTRLTVL.

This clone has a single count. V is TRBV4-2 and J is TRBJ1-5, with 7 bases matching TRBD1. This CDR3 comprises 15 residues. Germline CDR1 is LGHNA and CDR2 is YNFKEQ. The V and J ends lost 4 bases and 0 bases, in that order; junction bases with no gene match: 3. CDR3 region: CASSLDRDSNQPQHF. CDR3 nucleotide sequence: TGTGCCAGCAGCCTTGACAGGGATAGCAATCAGCCCCAGCATTTT.

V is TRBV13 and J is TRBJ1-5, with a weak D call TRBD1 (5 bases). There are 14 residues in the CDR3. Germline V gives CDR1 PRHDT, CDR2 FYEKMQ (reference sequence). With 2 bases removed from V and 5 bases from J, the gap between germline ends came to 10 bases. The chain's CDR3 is CASSLRGSDQPQHF. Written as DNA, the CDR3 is TGTGCCAGCAGCTTACGGGGGTCCGATCAGCCCCAGCATTTT.

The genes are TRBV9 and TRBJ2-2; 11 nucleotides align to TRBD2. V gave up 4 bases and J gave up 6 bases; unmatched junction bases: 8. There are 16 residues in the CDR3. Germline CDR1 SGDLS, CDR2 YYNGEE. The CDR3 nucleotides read TGTGCCAGCAGCCTTAGCGGGGGGGCCAATCCCGGGGAGCTGTTTTTT. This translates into CASSLSGGANPGELFF.

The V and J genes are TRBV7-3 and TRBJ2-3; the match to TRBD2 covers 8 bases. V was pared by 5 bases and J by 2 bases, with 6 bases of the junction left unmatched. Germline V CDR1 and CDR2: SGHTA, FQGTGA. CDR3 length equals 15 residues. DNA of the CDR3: TGTGCCAGCAGCCAAGAGCGGGGGCCCACAGATACGCAGTATTTT. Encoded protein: CASSQERGPTDTQYF.

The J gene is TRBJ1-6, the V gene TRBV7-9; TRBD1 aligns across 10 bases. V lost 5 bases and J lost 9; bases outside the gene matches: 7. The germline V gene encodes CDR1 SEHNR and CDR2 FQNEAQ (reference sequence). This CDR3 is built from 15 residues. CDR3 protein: CASSLRQGATSPLHF. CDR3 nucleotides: TGTGCCAGCAGCCTACGACAGGGGGCGACTTCACCCCTCCACTTT.

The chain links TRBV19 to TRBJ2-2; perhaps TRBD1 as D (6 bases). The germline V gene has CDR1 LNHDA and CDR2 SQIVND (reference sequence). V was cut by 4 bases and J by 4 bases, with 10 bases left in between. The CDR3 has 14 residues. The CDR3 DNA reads TGTGCCAGTAGTAGTGGGGGCGGCACCGGGGAGCTGTTTTTT. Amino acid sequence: CASSSGGGTGELFF.

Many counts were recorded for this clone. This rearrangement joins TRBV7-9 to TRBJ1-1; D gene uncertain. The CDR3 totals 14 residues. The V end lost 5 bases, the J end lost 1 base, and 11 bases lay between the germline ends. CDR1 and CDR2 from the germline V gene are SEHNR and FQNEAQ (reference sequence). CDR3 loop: CASSPESENTEAFF. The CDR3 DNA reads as TGTGCCAGCAGCCCCGAGAGCGAGAACACTGAAGCTTTCTTT.

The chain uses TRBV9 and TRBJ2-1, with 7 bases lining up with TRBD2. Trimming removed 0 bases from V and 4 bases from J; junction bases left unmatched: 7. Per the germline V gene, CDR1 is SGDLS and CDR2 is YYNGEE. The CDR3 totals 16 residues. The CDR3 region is CASSVDSRGWYNEQFF. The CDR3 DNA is TGTGCCAGCAGCGTAGATTCGCGGGGGTGGTACAATGAGCAGTTCTTC.

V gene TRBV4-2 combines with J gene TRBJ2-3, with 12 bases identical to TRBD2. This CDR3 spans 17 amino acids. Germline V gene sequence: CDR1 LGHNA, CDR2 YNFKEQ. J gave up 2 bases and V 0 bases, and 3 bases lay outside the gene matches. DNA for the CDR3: TGTGCCAGCAGCCAAGAAACTAGCGGGGGGACCACAGATACGCAGTATTTT. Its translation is CASSQETSGGTTDTQYF.

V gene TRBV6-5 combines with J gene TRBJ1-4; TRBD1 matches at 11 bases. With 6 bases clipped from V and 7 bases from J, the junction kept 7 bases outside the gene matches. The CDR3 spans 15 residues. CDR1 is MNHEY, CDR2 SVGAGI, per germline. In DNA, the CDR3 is TGTGCCAGCAGCTACGGGGACAGGGGGAGTGAAAAACTGTTTTTT. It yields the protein CASSYGDRGSEKLFF.

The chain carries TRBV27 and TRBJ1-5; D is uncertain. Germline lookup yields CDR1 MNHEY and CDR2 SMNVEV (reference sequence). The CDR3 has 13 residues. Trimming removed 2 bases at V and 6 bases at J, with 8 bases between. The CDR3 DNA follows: TGTGCCAGCAGTTTAGAGCCGTTTCAGCCCCAGCATTTT. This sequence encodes CASSLEPFQPQHF.

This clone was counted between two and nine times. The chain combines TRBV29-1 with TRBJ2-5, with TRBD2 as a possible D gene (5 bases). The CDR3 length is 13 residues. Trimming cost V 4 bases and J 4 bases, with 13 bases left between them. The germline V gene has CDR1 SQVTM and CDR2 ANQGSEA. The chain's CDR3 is CSVAGKLGETQYF. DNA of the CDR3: TGCAGCGTTGCGGGGAAATTGGGAGAGACCCAGTACTTC.

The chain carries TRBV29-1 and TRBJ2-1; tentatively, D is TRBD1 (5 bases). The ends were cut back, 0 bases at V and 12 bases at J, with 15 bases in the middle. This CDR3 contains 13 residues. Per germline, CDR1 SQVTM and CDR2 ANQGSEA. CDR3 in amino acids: CSVEDPKGPRQFF. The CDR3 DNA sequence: TGCAGCGTTGAAGATCCTAAGGGGCCGAGGCAGTTCTTC.

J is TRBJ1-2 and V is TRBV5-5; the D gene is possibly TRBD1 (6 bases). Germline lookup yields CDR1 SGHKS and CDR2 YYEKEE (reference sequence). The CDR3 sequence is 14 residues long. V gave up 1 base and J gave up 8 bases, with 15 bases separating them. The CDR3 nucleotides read TGTGCCAGCAGCTTGTGGTCGGGGGGCGGAGGCTACACCTTC. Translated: CASSLWSGGGGYTF.

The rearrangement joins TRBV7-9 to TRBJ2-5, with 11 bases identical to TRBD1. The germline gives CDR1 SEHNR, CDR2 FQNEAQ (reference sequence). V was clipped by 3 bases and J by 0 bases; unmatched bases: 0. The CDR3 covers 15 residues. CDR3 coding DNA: TGTGCCAGCAGCTTGGGACAGGGGGACCAAGAGACCCAGTACTTC. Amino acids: CASSLGQGDQETQYF.

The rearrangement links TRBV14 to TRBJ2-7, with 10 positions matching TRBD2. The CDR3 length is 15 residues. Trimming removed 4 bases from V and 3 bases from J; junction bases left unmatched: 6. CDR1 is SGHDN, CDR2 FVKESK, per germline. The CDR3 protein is CASSLQRGGYYEQYF. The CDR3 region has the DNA TGTGCCAGCAGCCTCCAGCGGGGGGGTTACTACGAGCAGTACTTC.

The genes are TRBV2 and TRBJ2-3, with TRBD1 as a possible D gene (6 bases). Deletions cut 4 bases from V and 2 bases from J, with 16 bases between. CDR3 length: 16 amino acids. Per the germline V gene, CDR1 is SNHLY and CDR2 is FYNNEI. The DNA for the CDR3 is TGTGCCAGCAGTGTAGGGGGTCCTAAGAACACAGATACGCAGTATTTT. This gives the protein CASSVGGPKNTDTQYF. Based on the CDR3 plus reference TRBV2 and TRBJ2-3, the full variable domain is EPEVTQTPSHQVTQMGQEVILRCVPISNHLYFYWYRQILGQKVEFLVSFYNNEISEKSEIFDDQFSVERPDGSNFTLKIRSTKLEDSAMYFCASSVGGPKNTDTQYFGPGTRLTVL.

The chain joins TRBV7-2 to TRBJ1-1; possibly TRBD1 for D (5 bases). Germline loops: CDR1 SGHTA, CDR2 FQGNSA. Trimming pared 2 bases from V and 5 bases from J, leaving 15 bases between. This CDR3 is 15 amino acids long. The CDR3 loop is CASSLRNGGGTEAFF. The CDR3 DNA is TGTGCCAGCAGCTTAAGGAATGGGGGGGGTACTGAAGCTTTCTTT. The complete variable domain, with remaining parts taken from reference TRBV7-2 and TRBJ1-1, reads GAGVSQSPSNKVTEKGKDVELRCDPISGHTALYWYRQSLGQGLEFLIYFQGNSAPDKSGLPSDRFSAERTGGSVSTLTIQRTQQEDSAVYLCASSLRNGGGTEAFFGQGTRLTVV.

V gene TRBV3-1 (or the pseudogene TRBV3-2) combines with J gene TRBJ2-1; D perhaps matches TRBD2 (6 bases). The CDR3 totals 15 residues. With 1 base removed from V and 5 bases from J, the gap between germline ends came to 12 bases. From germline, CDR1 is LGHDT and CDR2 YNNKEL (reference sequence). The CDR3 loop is CASSQGPLANNEQFF. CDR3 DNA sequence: TGTGCCAGCAGCCAAGGGCCCCTAGCGAACAATGAGCAGTTCTTC.

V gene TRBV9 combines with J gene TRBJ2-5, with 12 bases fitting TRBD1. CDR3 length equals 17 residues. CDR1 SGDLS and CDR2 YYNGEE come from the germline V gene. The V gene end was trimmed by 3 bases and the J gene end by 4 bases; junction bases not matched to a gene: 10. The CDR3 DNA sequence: TGTGCCAGCAGCGAAACAGGGACAGGGGGCTTGTTAGAGACCCAGTACTTC. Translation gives CASSETGTGGLLETQYF.

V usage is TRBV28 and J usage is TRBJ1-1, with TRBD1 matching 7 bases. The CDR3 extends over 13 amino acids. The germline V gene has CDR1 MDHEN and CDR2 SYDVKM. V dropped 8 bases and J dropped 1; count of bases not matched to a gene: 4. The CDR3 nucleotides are TGTGCCAGCGGATACAGGGGGAACACTGAAGCTTTCTTT. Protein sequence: CASGYRGNTEAFF. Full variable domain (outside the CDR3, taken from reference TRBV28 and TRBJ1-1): DVKVTQSSRYLVKRTGEKVFLECVQDMDHENMFWYRQDPGLGLRLIYFSYDVKMKEKGDIPEGYSVSREKKERFSLILESASTNQTSMYLCASGYRGNTEAFFGQGTRLTVV.

The CDR3 reads CASSQATGVSYEQYF. The CDR3 region has the DNA TGCGCCAGCAGCCAAGCGACAGGGGTGTCCTACGAGCAGTACTTC. The chain combines TRBV4-1 with TRBJ2-7, with 8 bases aligning to TRBD1. With 1 base clipped from V and 1 base from J, the junction kept 3 bases outside the gene matches. The germline V gene has CDR1 MGHRA and CDR2 YSYEKL. This CDR3 is built from 15 residues.

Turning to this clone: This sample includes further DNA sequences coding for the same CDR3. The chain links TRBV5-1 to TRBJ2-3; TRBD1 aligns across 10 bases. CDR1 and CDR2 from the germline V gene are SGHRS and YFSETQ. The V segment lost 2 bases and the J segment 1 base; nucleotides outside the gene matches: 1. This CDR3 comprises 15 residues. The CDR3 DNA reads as TGCGCCAGCAGCTTCGGGACAGGGGGCACAGATACGCAGTATTTT. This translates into CASSFGTGGTDTQYF.

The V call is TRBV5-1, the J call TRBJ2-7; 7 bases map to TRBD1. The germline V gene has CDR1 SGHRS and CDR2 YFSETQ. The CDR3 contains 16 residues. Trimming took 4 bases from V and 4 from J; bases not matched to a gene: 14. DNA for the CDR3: TGCGCCAGCAGCAAGAACGTTGGGACAGAAAGTTACGAGCAGTACTTC. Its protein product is CASSKNVGTESYEQYF.